A single sample is the source of the 4 T cell receptor beta chains below, sequenced in a study of cytomegalovirus exposure and HLA in healthy donors. Here immunoSEQ multiplex PCR was the method, and the copy in TCRdb shows in-frame clones only, minus some. The table lists 300,000 to 400,000 clones, 70% to 90% of them singletons. The material sequenced was PBMCs. The receptors originated from a young man in good health and CMV-seronegative.

This clone was picked up a small number of times. V and J are TRBV19 and TRBJ2-7, with 7 positions matching TRBD1. V lost 6 bases, J lost 4 bases, and 9 bases stayed unmatched. This CDR3 is 14 amino acids long. Germline V gives CDR1 LNHDA, CDR2 SQIVND (reference sequence). CDR3 sequence: CASRATGAGYEQYF. The CDR3 DNA reads as TGTGCCAGTAGAGCAACAGGGGCAGGATACGAGCAGTACTTC.

This clone was seen a single time. CDR3 amino acids: CASSQGTSGVIDTQYF. The DNA for the CDR3 is TGCGCCAGCAGCCAAGGCACGTCAGGGGTTATAGATACGCAGTATTTT. The rearrangement links TRBV4-3 to TRBJ2-3; TRBD1 might be the D (6 bases). V lost 1 base, J lost 5 bases, and 16 bases lay in between. The germline gives CDR1 LGHNA, CDR2 YSLEER. This CDR3 is built from 16 residues.

The chain uses TRBV6-4 and TRBJ1-2, with 10 bases identical to TRBD1. The CDR3 consists of 16 residues. V dropped 0 bases and J dropped 4; count of bases not matched to a gene: 5. CDR1 and CDR2 from the germline V gene are MRHNA and SNTAGT. In DNA form, the CDR3 reads TGTGCCAGCAGTGACTCGTATGGGACAGGGGCCTATGGCTACACCTTC. Protein sequence: CASSDSYGTGAYGYTF.

In regard to this clone: One end of the junction is discordant with germline, which a read error may explain. This sequence joins TRBV7-2 and TRBJ2-7; TRBD1 matches at 8 bases. CDR1 and CDR2 (germline): SGHTA, FQGNSA. The CDR3 sequence is 12 residues long. CDR3 protein: CASSLVAGQASF. The DNA for the CDR3 is TGTGCCAGCAGCTTAGTTGCGGGACAGGCATCGTTC. Variable domain in full (rest from reference TRBV7-2 and TRBJ2-7): GAGVSQSPSNKVTEKGKDVELRCDPISGHTALYWYRQSLGQGLEFLIYFQGNSAPDKSGLPSDRFSAERTGGSVSTLTIQRTQQEDSAVYLCASSLVAGQASFGPGTRLTVT.